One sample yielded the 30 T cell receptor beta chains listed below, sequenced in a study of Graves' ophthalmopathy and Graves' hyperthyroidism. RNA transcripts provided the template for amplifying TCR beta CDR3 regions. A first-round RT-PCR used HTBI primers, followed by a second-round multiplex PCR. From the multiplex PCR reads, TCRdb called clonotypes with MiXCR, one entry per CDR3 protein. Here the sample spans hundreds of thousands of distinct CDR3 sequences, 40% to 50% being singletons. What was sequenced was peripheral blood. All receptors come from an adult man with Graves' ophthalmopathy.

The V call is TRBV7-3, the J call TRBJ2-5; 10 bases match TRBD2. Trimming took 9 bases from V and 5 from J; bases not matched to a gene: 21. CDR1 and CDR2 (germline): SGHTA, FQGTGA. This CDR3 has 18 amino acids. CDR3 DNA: TGTGCCAGTAGTATTTCGGTCGGGGCTAGCGGGAGCGGGGAGACCCAGTACTTC. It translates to CASSISVGASGSGETQYF.

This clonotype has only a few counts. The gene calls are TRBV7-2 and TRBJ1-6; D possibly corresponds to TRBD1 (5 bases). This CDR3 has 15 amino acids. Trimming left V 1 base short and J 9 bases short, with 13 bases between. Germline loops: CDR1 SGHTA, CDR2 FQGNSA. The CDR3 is CASSLVGQGGSPLHF. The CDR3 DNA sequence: TGTGCCAGCAGCTTAGTGGGTCAGGGTGGTTCACCCCTCCACTTT.

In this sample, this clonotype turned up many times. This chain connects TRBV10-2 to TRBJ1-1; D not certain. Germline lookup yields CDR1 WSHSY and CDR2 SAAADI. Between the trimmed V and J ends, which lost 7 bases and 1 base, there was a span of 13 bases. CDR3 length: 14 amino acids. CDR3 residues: CASTQARENTEAFF. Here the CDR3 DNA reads TGCGCCAGCACCCAAGCCCGGGAGAACACTGAAGCTTTCTTT.

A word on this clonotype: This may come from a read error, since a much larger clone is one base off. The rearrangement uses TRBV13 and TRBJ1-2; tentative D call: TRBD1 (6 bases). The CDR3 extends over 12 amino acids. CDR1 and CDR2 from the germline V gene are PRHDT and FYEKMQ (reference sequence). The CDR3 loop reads CAGSDRHYGYTF. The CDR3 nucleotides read TGTGCCGGCAGTGACAGGCACTATGGCTACACCTTC.

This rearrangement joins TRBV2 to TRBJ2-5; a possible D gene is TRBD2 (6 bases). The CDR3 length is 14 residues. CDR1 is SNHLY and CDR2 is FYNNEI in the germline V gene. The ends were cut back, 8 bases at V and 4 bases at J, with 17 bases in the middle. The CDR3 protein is CASGPGRFGETQYF. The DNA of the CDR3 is TGTGCCAGCGGCCCAGGGAGGTTTGGAGAGACCCAGTACTTC.

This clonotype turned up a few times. In DNA, the CDR3 is TGTGCCAGCAGCGTCCAGGGGGCTTACGGCTACACCTTC. Translation: CASSVQGAYGYTF. This chain links TRBV9 with TRBJ1-2; 8 bases are shared with TRBD1. The J segment lost 8 bases and the V segment lost 2 bases, leaving 5 bases of the junction unmatched. Looked up from germline, CDR1 is SGDLS and CDR2 is YYNGEE. CDR3 length equals 13 residues.

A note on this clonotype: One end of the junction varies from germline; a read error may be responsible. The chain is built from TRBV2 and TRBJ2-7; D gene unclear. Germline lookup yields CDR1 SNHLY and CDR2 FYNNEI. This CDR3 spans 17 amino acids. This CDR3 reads CASSQDPVTPSSYEQYF. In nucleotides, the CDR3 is TGCGCCAGCAGCCAAGATCCCGTGACCCCGAGCTCCTACGAGCAGTACTTC.

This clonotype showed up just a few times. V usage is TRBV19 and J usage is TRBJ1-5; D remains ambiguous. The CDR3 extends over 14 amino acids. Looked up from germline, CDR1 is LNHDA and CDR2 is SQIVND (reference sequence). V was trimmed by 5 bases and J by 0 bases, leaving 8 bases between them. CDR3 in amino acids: CASSERDSNQPQHF. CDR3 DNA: TGTGCCAGTAGTGAGAGGGATAGCAATCAGCCCCAGCATTTT.

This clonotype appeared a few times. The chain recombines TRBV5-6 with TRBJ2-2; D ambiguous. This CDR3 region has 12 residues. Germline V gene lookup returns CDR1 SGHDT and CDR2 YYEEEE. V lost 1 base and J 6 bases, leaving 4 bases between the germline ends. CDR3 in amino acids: CASSLWAGELFF. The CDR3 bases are TGTGCCAGCAGCTTGTGGGCCGGGGAGCTGTTTTTT.

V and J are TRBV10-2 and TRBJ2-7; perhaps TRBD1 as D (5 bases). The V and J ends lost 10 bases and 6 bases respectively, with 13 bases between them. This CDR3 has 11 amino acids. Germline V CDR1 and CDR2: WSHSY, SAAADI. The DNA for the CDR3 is TGCGCCACTAAAACTCAGGGCGAGCAGTACTTC. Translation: CATKTQGEQYF.

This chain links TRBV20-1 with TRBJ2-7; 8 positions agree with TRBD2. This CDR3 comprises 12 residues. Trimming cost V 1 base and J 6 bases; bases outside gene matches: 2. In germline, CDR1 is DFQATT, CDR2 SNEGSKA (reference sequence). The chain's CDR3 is CSARVGRGEQYF. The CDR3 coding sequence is TGCAGTGCTAGAGTCGGGAGGGGCGAGCAGTACTTC.

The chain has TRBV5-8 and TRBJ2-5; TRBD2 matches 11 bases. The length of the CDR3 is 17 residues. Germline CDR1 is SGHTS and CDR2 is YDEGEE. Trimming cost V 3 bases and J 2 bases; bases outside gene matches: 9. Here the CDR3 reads CASSSGGASGGQETQYF. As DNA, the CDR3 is TGTGCCAGCAGCTCCGGGGGAGCTAGCGGGGGGCAAGAGACCCAGTACTTC.

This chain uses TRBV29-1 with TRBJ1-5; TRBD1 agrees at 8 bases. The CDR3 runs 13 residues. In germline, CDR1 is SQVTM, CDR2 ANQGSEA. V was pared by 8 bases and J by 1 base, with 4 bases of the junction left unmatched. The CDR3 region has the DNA TGCAGCCCCCGGACAGGGAGCAATCAGCCCCAGCATTTT. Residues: CSPRTGSNQPQHF.

CDR3 loop: CSVDVGRETQYF. The CDR3 DNA follows: TGCAGCGTTGATGTAGGTAGGGAGACCCAGTACTTC. This sequence joins TRBV29-1 and TRBJ2-5; no firm D call. Germline V gives CDR1 SQVTM, CDR2 ANQGSEA. Trimming left V 3 bases short and J 5 bases short, with 10 bases between. The CDR3 totals 12 residues.

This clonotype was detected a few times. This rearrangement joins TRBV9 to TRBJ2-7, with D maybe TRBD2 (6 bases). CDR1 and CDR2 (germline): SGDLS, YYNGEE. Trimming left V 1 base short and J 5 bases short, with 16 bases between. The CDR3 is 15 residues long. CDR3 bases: TGTGCCAGCAGCGTATGGCCGGGGGTTAGCCACGAGCAGTACTTC. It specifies CASSVWPGVSHEQYF.

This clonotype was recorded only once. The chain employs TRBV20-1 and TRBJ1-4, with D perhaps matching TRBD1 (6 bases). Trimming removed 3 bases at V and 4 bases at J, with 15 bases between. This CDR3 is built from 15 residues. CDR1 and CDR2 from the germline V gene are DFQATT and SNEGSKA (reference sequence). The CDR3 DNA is TGCAGTGCTAGGGCATTCGGACAGAATAATGAAAAACTGTTTTTT. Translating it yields CSARAFGQNNEKLFF.

CDR3 nucleotides: TGCGCCAGCAGCTTGCTTCCGTCAGGAGGCAATTCACCCCTCCACTTT. It translates to CASSLLPSGGNSPLHF. This rearrangement joins TRBV5-1 to TRBJ1-6; unclear D gene. The germline V gene has CDR1 SGHRS and CDR2 YFSETQ. Trimming stripped 1 base from V and 7 bases from J, with 15 bases between. The CDR3 loop spans 16 amino acids.

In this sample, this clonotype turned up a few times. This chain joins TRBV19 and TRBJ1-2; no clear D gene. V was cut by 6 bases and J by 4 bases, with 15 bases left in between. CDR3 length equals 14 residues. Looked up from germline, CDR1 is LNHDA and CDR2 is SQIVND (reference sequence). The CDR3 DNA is TGTGCCAGTAGCTCACCGATGAAAATCTATGGCTACACCTTC. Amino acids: CASSSPMKIYGYTF.

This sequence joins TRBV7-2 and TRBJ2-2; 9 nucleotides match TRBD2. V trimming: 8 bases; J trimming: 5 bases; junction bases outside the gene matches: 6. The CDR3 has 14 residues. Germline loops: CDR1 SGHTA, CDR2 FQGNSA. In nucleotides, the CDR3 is TGTGCCAGCCGGACTAGCGTAGATACCGGGGAGCTGTTTTTT. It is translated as CASRTSVDTGELFF. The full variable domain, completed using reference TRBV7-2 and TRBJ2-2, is GAGVSQSPSNKVTEKGKDVELRCDPISGHTALYWYRQSLGQGLEFLIYFQGNSAPDKSGLPSDRFSAERTGGSVSTLTIQRTQQEDSAVYLCASRTSVDTGELFFGEGSRLTVL.

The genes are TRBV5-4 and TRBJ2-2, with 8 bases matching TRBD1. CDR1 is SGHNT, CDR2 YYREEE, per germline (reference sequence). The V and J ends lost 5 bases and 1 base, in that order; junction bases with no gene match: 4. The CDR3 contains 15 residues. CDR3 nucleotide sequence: TGTGCCAGCAGGTCCAGGGGGCAGAACACCGGGGAGCTGTTTTTT. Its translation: CASRSRGQNTGELFF.

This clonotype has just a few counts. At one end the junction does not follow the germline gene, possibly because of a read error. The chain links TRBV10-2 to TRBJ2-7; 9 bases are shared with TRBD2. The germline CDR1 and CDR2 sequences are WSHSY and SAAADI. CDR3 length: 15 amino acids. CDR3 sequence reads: CASSSPGLASYEQYF. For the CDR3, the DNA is TGTGCCAGCAGTTCCCCAGGACTAGCGAGCTACGAGCAGTACTTC.

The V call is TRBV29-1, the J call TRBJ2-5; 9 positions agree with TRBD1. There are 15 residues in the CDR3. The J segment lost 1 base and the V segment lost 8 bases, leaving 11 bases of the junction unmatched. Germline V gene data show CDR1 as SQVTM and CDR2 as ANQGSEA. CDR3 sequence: CSTLGQGLIQETQYF. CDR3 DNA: TGCAGCACCCTCGGACAGGGGTTAATCCAAGAGACCCAGTACTTC.

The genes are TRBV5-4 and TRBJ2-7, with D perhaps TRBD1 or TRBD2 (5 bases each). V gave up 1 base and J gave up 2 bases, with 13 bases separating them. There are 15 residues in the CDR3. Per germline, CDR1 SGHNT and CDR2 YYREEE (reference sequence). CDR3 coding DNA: TGTGCCAGCAGCTTGTTTCCCGGGACGGCCTACGAGCAGTACTTC. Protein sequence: CASSLFPGTAYEQYF.

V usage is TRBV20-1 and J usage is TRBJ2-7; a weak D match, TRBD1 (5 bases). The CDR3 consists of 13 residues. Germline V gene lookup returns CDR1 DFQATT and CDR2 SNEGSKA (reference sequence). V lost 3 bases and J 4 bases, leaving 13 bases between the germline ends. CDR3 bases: TGCAGTGCTAGTTTATCGACAGAGTACGAGCAGTACTTC. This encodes CSASLSTEYEQYF.

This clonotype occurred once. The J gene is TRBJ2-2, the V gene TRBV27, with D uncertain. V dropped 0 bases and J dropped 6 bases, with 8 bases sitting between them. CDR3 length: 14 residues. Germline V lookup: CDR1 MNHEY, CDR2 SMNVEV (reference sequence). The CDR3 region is CASSLSRGAGELFF. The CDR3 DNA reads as TGTGCCAGCAGTTTATCGAGAGGCGCCGGGGAGCTGTTTTTT.

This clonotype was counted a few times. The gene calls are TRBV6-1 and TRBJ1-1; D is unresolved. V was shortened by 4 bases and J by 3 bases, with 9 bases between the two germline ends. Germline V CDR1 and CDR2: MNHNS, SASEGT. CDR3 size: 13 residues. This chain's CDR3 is CASSAWGDTEAFF. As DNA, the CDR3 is TGTGCCAGCAGTGCTTGGGGAGACACTGAAGCTTTCTTT.

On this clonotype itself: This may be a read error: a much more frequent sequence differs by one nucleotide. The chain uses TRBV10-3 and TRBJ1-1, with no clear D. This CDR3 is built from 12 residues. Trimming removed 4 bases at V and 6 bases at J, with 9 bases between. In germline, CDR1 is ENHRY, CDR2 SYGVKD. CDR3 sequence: CAISVSSPEAFF. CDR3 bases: TGTGCCATCAGTGTAAGCTCTCCTGAAGCTTTCTTT.

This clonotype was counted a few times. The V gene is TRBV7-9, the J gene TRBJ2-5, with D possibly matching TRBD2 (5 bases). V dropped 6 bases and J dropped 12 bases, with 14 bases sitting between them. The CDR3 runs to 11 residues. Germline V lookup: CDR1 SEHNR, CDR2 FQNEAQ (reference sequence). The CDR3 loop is CASSREGPEYF. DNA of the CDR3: TGTGCCAGCAGTCGTGAGGGCCCCGAGTACTTC.

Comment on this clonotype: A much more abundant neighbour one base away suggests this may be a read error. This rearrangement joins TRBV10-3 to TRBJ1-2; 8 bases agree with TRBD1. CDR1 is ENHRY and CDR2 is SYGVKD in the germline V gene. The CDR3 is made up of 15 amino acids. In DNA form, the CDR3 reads TGTGCCAGCAGTCCCGGGACAGGAGGTAACTATGGCTACACCTTC. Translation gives CASSPGTGGNYGYTF.

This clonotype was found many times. In DNA, the CDR3 is TGTGCCATCAGTGAGTCGGGGGGACGGACTGAAGCTTTCTTT. Amino acids: CAISESGGRTEAFF. The chain is built from TRBV10-3 and TRBJ1-1; D possibly corresponds to TRBD1 (5 bases). Germline assignment: CDR1 ENHRY and CDR2 SYGVKD. The CDR3 contains 14 residues. The germline V and J ends were trimmed by 0 bases and 5 bases, with 10 bases remaining between them.